The subject of this entry is one TCR beta chain. This may be a read error: a much more frequent sequence differs by one nucleotide. TCRdb passed the multiplex PCR reads through MiXCR, listing each CDR3 protein once. Of tens of thousands of distinct CDR3 sequences detected, 32% appear once; the ten largest clones hold around 10%. Germline V gene sequence: CDR1 SEHNR, CDR2 FQNEAQ (reference sequence). This CDR3 contains 16 residues. The sample originates from a study of breast tumors, draining lymph nodes, adjacent tissues. What was sequenced was breast tumor tissue. The clonotype originates from a female donor with breast cancer. Some clones in this sample may be carry-over from other donors' samples. This chain connects TRBV7-9 to TRBJ1-5; D gene unclear. As DNA, the CDR3 is TGTGCCAGCAGCTTAAAGGGCCGATATAGCAATCGGCCCCAGCATTTT. This sequence encodes CASSLKGRYSNRPQHF. Full variable domain (remainder filled in from reference TRBV7-9 and TRBJ1-5): DTGVSQNPRHKITKRGQNVTFRCDPISEHNRLYWYRQTLGQGPEFLTYFQNEAQLEKSRLLSDRFSAERPKGSFSTLEIQRTEQGDSAMYLCASSLKGRYSNRPQHFGDGTRLSIL.